This record looks at one TCR beta chain sequence and its context. Its antigen is unknown. Qualities for individual bases were not recorded, and no much larger clone is one base off. The data were taken from a study of glioma-infiltrating T cells after dendritic cell vaccination (dated by TCRdb to 2016 to 2017). About the full investigation: A cohort of approximately 15 glioblastoma patients from Phase I and II dendritic cell vaccination trials was included, of whom 9 were newly diagnosed and 6 had recurrent disease. Between 2003 and 2012, patients were given autologous tumor lysate-pulsed dendritic cell vaccination. To make the vaccine, monocyte-derived dendritic cells were cultured for 7 to 8 days with IL-4 and GM-CSF and then pulsed overnight with autologous tumor lysate. Each patient was given three intradermal dendritic cell vaccine injections, spaced two weeks apart, in the arm below the axilla. In glioblastoma patients vaccinated with dendritic cells, deep sequencing of TCR beta CDR3 regions served to measure the amount of tumor-infiltrating lymphocytes and to compare repertoires between tumor and blood. Survival after dendritic cell vaccination was correlated with TCR sequencing metrics, including TIL content and tumor-blood repertoire overlap. Overall study results and their limits: The response model built on TCR overlap across three groups was characterized as speculative, with prospective validation still needed. After dendritic cell vaccination, a higher estimated pretreatment TIL content predicted longer time to progression and longer overall survival. No direct relationship between TCR clonality and survival was found, suggesting a diverse polyclonal response may matter. The cohort was small and heterogeneous, few patients had complete blood and tumor sets, and even fewer had initial-recurrent tumor pairs.

This sample's time point label indicates: after dendritic cell vaccination, including at tumor progression/relapse. Patients were selected on the basis of adequate residual fresh-frozen tumor tissue and more than two years of available survival data. Molecular status otherwise varied across the glioblastoma patients, but none of them carried an isocitrate dehydrogenase mutation. PBMC were collected before vaccination, two weeks after the third vaccination, and at tumor progression when it occurred. The Qiagen DNeasy Blood extraction Kit was used for extraction of genomic DNA. The immunoSEQ assay amplified TCRB CDR3 regions from approximately 2 micrograms of genomic DNA, or from all available DNA when less than that amount was available. Multiplex PCR used 60 forward primers for TCR V beta segments and 13 reverse primers for J beta segments. To estimate the number of reads per starting template, synthetic control templates were added to each sample at limiting dilution. The Illumina HiSeq System generated sequencing reads of 87 bp. On the study's bioinformatics: PCR and sequencing errors were removed by a nearest neighbor algorithm that merged closely related sequences. TCR overlap was measured as the percentage of unique tumor TCR beta sequences that were also present in the peripheral blood of the same patient. Drawn from immuneACCESS, this table holds only the in-frame rearrangements with V and J called that TCRdb kept. Clones are partly lost; checked studies trace under half to an unresolved V gene and leave the rest unexplained. The V and J calls and the clone size are those of that table, but D and trimming were determined from the DNA. Recorded for this sample are some 110,000 clones; 85% to 90% of them occurred a single time. Roughly 3% of the sample is taken by the ten largest.

Ends trimmed: V by 2 bases, J by 1 base; bases unmatched to a gene: 4. CDR1 is given as MNHEY and CDR2 as SVGAGI, both from the germline V gene. Counted from cysteine to phenylalanine, this CDR3 has 16 amino acids. Only the CDR3 DNA is retained, 48 bases long and in frame from the first base. The source of this sequence is a human donor with glioblastoma. Recombination linked TRBV6-5 to TRBJ2-1; TRBD2 aligns with 8 central bases. This sample comprised blood, obtained after dendritic cell vaccination. The bases are TGTGCCAGCAGTTACACCGGGGGGGCGTCCTACAATGAGCAGTTCTTC. Its protein product is CASSYTGGASYNEQFF.